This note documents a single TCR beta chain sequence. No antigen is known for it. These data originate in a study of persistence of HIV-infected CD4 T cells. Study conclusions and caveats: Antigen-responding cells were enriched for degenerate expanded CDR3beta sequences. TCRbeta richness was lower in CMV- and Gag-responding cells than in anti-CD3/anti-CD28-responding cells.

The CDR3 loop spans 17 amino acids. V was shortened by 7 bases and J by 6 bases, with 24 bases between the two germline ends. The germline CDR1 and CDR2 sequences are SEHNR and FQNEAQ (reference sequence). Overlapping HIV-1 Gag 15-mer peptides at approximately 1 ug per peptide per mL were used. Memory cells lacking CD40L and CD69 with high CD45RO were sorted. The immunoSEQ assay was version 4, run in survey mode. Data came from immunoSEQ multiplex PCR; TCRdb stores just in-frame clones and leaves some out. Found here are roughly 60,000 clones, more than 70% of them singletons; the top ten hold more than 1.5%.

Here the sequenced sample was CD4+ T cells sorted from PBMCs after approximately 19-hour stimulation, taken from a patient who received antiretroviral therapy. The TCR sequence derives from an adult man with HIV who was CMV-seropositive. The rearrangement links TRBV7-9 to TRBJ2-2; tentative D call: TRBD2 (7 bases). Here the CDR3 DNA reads TGTGCCAGCATGCAAAGGGCGGGGGCGATCGGTGCCGGGGAGCTGTTTTTT. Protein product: CASMQRAGAIGAGELFF.